The clone carrying this T cell receptor beta chain was seen only a few times. Antigen specificity is unknown. The germline V gene has CDR1 SGHDN and CDR2 FVKESK. The CDR3 has 18 residues. Trimming pared 1 base from V and 0 bases from J, leaving 19 bases between. A single record per CDR3 protein comes from TCRdb applying MiXCR to the RACE reads. The sample shows tens of thousands of distinct CDR3 sequences, 9.5% to 12% of them seen only once. This record belongs to a study of human T cells and chemical hapten exposure. Broader study findings: TCRs exceeding a frequency of 1 in 1000 stayed unchanged under DPC sensitization.

Time point of the sample: pre-sensitization, week 0. Treatment given: therapeutic diphenylcyclopropenone sensitization with weekly scalp DPC. Donors, patients with alopecia ranging from 18 to 70 years old and judged suitable for DPC, provided samples. This chain uses TRBV14 with TRBJ2-7; D is perhaps TRBD1 (6 bases). Sample: whole blood, taken in connection with sensitization to the hapten diphenylcyclopropenone (DPC). The TCR was taken from a woman aged 45-60 years with alopecia areata. Some clones in this sample may be carry-over from other donors' samples. The CDR3 DNA is TGTGCCAGCAGCCAAGGAAGGTTGACAGGCCCTAGCTCCTACGAGCAGTACTTC. Its protein is CASSQGRLTGPSSYEQYF.